This TCR beta chain comes out of a study of T cell repertoires in cytomegalovirus infection. TCRdb passed the reads through MiXCR, listing each CDR3 protein once. The table includes 350,000 to 500,000 distinct CDR3 sequences, roughly 31% detected once. This CDR3 has 14 amino acids. V gave up 0 bases and J gave up 7 bases, with 15 bases separating them. Per the germline V gene, CDR1 is DFQATT and CDR2 is SNEGSKA (reference sequence). The J gene is TRBJ1-1, the V gene TRBV20-1; weak D call: TRBD1 (6 bases). The TCR was taken from a human donor in good health (CMV status not recorded). Some clones in this sample may be carry-over from other donors' samples. The sequencing sample was made of PBMCs. DNA of the CDR3: TGCAGTGCTAGAGATCAGCGGGGGCAGGGTGAAGCTTTCTTT. This gives the protein CSARDQRGQGEAFF.